This TCR beta chain was recovered during a study of blood T cells in healthy people across ages. This clonotype was detected many times. Germline V CDR1 and CDR2: DFQATT, SNEGSKA (reference sequence). The CDR3 runs 18 residues. V shed 0 bases and J shed 3 bases, with 24 bases lying between them. Primed by a sample-barcoded 5' primer and a J-beta primer mix, a second PCR proceeded for roughly 7 to 11 cycles. TCRdb re-derived calls from the 5' RACE reads in MiXCR, one entry per CDR3 protein. This sample has just under 900,000 distinct CDR3 sequences; 29% occur once, and the top ten carry approximately 15%.

This chain connects TRBV20-1 to TRBJ2-7; tentative D call: TRBD2 (7 bases). Source material: blood. This receptor was identified in a woman of 80 years or more in good health. CDR3 nucleotide sequence: TGCAGTGCTAGAGAAAGGGGGGGTCCGGGGGTTACAAGCTACGAGCAGTACTTC. Protein product: CSARERGGPGVTSYEQYF.